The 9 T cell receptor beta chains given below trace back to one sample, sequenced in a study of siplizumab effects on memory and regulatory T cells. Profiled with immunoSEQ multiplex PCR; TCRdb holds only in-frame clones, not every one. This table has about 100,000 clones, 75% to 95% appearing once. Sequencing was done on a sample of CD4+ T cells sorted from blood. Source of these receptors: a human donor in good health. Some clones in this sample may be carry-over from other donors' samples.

CDR3 in DNA: TGTGCCAGCTCCCCCGTGGACACTGAAGCTTTCTTT. Protein: CASSPVDTEAFF. This chain uses TRBV18 with TRBJ1-1; D remains ambiguous. The germline CDR1 and CDR2 sequences are KGHSH and LQKENI. V was trimmed by 6 bases and J by 3 bases, leaving 8 bases between them. The CDR3 runs 12 residues. The whole variable domain, filled in from reference TRBV18 and TRBJ1-1, reads NAGVMQNPRHLVRRRGQEARLRCSPMKGHSHVYWYRQLPEEGLKFMVYLQKENIIDESGMPKERFSAEFPKEGPSILRIQQVVRGDSAAYFCASSPVDTEAFFGQGTRLTVV.

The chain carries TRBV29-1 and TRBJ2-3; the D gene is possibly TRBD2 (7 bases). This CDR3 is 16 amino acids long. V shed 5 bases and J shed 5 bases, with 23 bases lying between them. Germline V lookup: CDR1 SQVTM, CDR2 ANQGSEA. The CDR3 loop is CSVPWGRERFIDTQYF. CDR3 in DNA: TGCAGCGTTCCGTGGGGGCGGGAGAGATTCATAGATACGCAGTATTTT.

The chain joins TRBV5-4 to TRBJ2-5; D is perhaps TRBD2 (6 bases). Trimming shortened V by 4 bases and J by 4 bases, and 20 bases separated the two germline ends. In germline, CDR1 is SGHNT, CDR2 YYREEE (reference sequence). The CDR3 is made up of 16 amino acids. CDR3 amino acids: CASSSAGRLVGETQYF. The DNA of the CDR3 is TGTGCCAGCAGCAGCGCGGGGAGATTAGTGGGAGAGACCCAGTACTTC.

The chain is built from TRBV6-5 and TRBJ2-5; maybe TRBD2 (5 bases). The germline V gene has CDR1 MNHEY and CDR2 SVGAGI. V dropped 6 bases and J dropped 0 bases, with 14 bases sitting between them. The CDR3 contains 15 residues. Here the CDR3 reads CASSLDMGDQETQYF. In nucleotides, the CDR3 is TGTGCCAGCAGCCTTGACATGGGAGACCAAGAGACCCAGTACTTC.

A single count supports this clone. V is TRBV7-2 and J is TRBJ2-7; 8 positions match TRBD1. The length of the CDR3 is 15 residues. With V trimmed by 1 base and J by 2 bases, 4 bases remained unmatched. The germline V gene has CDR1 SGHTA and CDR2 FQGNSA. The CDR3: CASSLGRGLPYEQYF. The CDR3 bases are TGTGCCAGCAGCTTAGGCAGGGGGCTCCCCTACGAGCAGTACTTC.

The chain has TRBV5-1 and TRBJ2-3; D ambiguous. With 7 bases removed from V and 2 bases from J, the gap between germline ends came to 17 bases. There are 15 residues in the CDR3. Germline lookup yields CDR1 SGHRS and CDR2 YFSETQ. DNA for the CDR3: TGCGCCAGCTTGGCGAAGAGTCAGAACACAGATACGCAGTATTTT. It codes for CASLAKSQNTDTQYF.

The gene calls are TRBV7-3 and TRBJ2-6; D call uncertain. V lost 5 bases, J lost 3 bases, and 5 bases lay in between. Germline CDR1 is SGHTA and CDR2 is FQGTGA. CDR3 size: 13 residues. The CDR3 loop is CASSPFGANVLTF. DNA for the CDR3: TGTGCCAGCAGCCCTTTTGGGGCCAACGTCCTGACTTTC.

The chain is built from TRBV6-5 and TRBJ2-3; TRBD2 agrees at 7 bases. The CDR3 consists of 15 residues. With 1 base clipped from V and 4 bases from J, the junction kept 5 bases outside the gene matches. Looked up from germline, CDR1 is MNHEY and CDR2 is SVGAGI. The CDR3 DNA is TGTGCCAGCAGTTACTTGGCGGGAGCGGCAGATACGCAGTATTTT. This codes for CASSYLAGAADTQYF.

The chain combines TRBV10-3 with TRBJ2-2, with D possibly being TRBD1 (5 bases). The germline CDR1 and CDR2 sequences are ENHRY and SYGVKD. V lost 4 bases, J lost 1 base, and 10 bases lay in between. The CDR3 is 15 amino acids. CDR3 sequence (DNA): TGTGCCATCAGTGCAGGGCGAAAGAACACCGGGGAGCTGTTTTTT. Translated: CAISAGRKNTGELFF.